The source of this T cell receptor beta chain is a study of blood T cell repertoires in COVID-19. While infection was still active, Seattle patients were enrolled and then followed longitudinally. The germline V gene encodes CDR1 SNHLY and CDR2 FYNNEI. V was clipped by 6 bases and J by 4 bases; unmatched bases: 8. The CDR3 has 14 amino acids. Clones were sequenced by immunoSEQ multiplex PCR, and TCRdb holds only the in-frame ones, with some missing. The table lists approximately 250,000 clones, 80% to 90% of them singletons, with around 13% in the top ten. The sequenced sample consisted of peripheral blood. This sequence was found in a woman aged 65 to 85 with COVID-19, enrolled during active disease. The rearrangement joins TRBV2 to TRBJ1-1; TRBD1 matches 7 bases. The CDR3 coding sequence is TGTGCCAGCAGCAAGAGACAGGGTGGCACTGAAGCTTTCTTT. Its translation is CASSKRQGGTEAFF.